Presented here are 6 T cell receptor beta chains from one specimen sequenced in a study of blood T cells in healthy people across ages. A J-beta primer mix and a sample-barcoded 5' primer were used in a second PCR of roughly 6 to 11 cycles. Each CDR3 protein gets one entry after TCRdb re-called the 5' RACE reads with MiXCR. This sample has some 1 million distinct CDR3 sequences, with over 35% found just once. The sequenced sample was blood. All receptors come from a woman aged 55-75 years in good health.

V gene TRBV15 combines with J gene TRBJ2-1; D perhaps matches TRBD2 (5 bases). The ends were cut back, 5 bases at V and 1 base at J, with 12 bases in the middle. CDR1 and CDR2 (germline): LNHNV, YYDKDF (reference sequence). The CDR3 spans 15 residues. CDR3 DNA: TGTGCCACCAGCGGCCGGACTGCTTCCTACAATGAGCAGTTCTTC. It translates to CATSGRTASYNEQFF.

For this clonotype: A much larger clone differs from this one at a single base, so this may be a read error. The rearrangement joins TRBV4-2 to TRBJ2-7; D is unclear. The CDR3 sequence is 15 residues long. Germline loops: CDR1 LGHNA, CDR2 YNFKEQ. The CDR3 sequence: CASIQVQETTYEQYF. The CDR3 bases are TGTGCCAGCATCCAAGTGCAGGAAACTACCTACGAGCAGTACTTC.

This clonotype was found a few times. The rearrangement uses TRBV4-1 and TRBJ2-1; D unclear. The germline V and J ends were trimmed by 1 base and 6 bases, with 10 bases remaining between them. The germline CDR1 and CDR2 sequences are MGHRA and YSYEKL. CDR3 length: 14 amino acids. For the CDR3, the DNA is TGCGCCAGCAGCCAAGGACCCCCGGGCAATGAGCAGTTCTTC. Amino acids: CASSQGPPGNEQFF.

This clonotype appeared once. The chain joins TRBV6-5 to TRBJ1-2; 9 nucleotides align to TRBD1. The CDR3 is made up of 14 amino acids. CDR1 and CDR2 (germline): MNHEY, SVGAGI. V dropped 7 bases and J dropped 4; count of bases not matched to a gene: 7. The CDR3 coding sequence is TGTGCCAGCACTGCAACAGGGGGCAGCTATGGCTACACCTTC. As protein: CASTATGGSYGYTF.

The genes are TRBV5-6 and TRBJ2-7, with no clear D. CDR3 length: 14 residues. CDR1 and CDR2 (germline): SGHDT, YYEEEE. Trimming cost V 4 bases and J 4 bases, with 15 bases left between them. CDR3 in DNA: TGTGCCAGCAGCGTGTATGATGGGGTATACGAGCAGTACTTC. Encoded protein: CASSVYDGVYEQYF.

V is TRBV14 and J is TRBJ2-1; 7 nucleotides align to TRBD2. The J call could be wrong; TRBJ2-7 is a better fit for the DNA end. The germline V gene encodes CDR1 SGHDN and CDR2 FVKESK. The CDR3 extends over 13 amino acids. DNA for the CDR3: TGTGCCAGCAGCCGAGTAGCGGGCTACGAGCAGTACTTC. This codes for CASSRVAGYEQYF.